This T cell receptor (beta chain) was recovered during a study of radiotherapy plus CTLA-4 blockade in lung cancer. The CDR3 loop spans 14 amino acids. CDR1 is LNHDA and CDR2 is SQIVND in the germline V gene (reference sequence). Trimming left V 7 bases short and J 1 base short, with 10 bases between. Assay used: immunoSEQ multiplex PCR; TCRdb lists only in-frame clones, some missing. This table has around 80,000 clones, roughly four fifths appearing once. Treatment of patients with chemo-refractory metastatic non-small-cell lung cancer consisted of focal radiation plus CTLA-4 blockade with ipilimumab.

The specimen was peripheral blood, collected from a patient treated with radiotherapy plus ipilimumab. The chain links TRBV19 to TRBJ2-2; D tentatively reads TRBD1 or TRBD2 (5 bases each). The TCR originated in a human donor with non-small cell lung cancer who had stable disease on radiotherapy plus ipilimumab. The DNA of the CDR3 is TGTGCCAGTAATCGGGACCTGAACACCGGGGAGCTGTTTTTT. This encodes CASNRDLNTGELFF.